A single sample gave rise to the 5 T cell receptor beta chains below, sequenced in a study of Ad26.COV2.S vaccination and SARS-CoV-2 variants (dated by TCRdb to the early 2020s). This specimen's treatment or condition label, interpreted: 15 to 20 received Ad26.COV2.S at low or high dose, single or two shots; about 5 received placebo; per-sample allocation not given. For vaccine and placebo recipients, repertoires were sequenced using samples collected on day 63 after the first injection. Library construction relied on the immunoSEQ multiplex PCR assay. The table was pulled from immuneACCESS by TCRdb, which kept in-frame rearrangements only. Such tables lose some clones; where checked, under half of the loss comes from unresolved V genes, and the rest has no known cause. The table for this sample lists 500,000 or so clones; roughly 89% of them were counted only once. 9.5% to 15% of the sample belongs to the ten largest clones.

The starting material was peripheral blood, obtained in a trial of Ad26.COV2.S vaccine versus placebo. Every receptor here comes from a person aged 18-60 years who received the Ad26.COV2.S COVID-19 vaccine or a placebo.

J is TRBJ2-1 and V is TRBV7-3; a weak D match, TRBD2 (6 bases). Between the trimmed V and J ends, which lost 5 bases and 10 bases, there was a span of 12 bases. CDR1 and CDR2 from the germline V gene are SGHTA and FQGTGA. The length of the CDR3 is 12 residues. CDR3 loop: CASSPPRGEQFF. In nucleotides, the CDR3 is TGTGCCAGCAGCCCCCCGCGGGGAGAGCAGTTCTTC.

The V and J genes are TRBV9 and TRBJ2-1, with D maybe TRBD2 (7 bases). Trimming stripped 4 bases from V and 11 bases from J, with 13 bases between. This CDR3 contains 12 residues. The germline V gene has CDR1 SGDLS and CDR2 YYNGEE. The CDR3 region is CASSHWGGQQFF. The CDR3, as DNA: TGTGCCAGCAGCCACTGGGGGGGGCAGCAGTTCTTC.

This chain connects TRBV14 to TRBJ2-7; TRBD2 might be the D (6 bases). The CDR3 is made up of 16 amino acids. The V end lost 0 bases, the J end lost 5 bases, and 17 bases lay between the germline ends. CDR1 is SGHDN, CDR2 FVKESK, per germline. The CDR3 sequence: CASSQDGRQGGHEQYF. CDR3 bases: TGTGCCAGCAGCCAAGATGGGCGGCAGGGAGGCCACGAGCAGTACTTC.

The chain is built from TRBV5-4 and TRBJ2-3, with 7 bases identical to TRBD2. With V trimmed by 0 bases and J by 6 bases, 4 bases remained unmatched. Germline lookup yields CDR1 SGHNT and CDR2 YYREEE (reference sequence). This CDR3 region has 14 residues. The DNA for the CDR3 is TGTGCCAGCAGCTTGGAGGCGGGAGCGGATACGCAGTATTTT. Translating gives CASSLEAGADTQYF.

The chain has TRBV10-3 and TRBJ2-1, with 7 bases identical to TRBD2. The CDR3 totals 16 residues. With 0 bases clipped from V and 5 bases from J, the junction kept 7 bases outside the gene matches. The germline gives CDR1 ENHRY, CDR2 SYGVKD. In DNA form, the CDR3 reads TGTGCCATCAGTGAGTCGGTTGGGACTACGCACAATGAGCAGTTCTTC. Translating it yields CAISESVGTTHNEQFF.